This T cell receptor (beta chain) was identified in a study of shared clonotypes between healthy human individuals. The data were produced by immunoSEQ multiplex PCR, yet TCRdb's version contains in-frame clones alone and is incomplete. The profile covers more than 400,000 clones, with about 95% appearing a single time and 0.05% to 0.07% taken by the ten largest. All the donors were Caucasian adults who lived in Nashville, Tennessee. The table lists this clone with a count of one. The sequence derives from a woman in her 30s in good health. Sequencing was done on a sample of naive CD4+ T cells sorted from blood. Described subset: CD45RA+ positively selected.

CDR3 region: CASSPLGGSPYEQYF. CDR3 coding DNA: TGTGCCAGCAGCCCCCTAGGGGGGTCCCCCTACGAGCAGTACTTC. J is TRBJ2-7 and V is TRBV28; D possibly matches TRBD1 or TRBD2 (6 bases each). V was shortened by 6 bases and J by 2 bases, with 17 bases between the two germline ends. Looked up from germline, CDR1 is MDHEN and CDR2 is SYDVKM. CDR3 length: 15 residues.